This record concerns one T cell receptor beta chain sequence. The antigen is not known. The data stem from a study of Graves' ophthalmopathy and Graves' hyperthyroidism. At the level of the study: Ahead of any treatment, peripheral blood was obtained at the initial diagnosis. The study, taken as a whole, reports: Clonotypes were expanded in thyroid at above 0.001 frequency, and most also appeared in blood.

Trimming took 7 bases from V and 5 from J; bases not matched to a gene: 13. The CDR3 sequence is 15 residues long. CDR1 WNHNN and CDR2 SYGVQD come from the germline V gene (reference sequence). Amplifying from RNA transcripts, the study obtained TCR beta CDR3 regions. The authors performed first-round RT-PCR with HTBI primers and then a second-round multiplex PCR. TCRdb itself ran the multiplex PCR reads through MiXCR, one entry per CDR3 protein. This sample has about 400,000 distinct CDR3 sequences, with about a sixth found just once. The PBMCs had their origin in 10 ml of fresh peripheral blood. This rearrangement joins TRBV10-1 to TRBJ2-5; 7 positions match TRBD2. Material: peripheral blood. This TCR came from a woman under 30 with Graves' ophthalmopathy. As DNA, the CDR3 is TGCGCCAGCAAAGGTGGCGGGAGAGAAAGGGAGACCCAGTACTTC. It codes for CASKGGGRERETQYF.